The 26 T cell receptor beta chains in this list originate from one sample, sequenced in a study of blood T cells in healthy people across ages. Alongside a J-beta primer mix, a sample-barcoded 5' primer served in a second PCR lasting about 7 to 12 cycles. One entry per CDR3 protein results from TCRdb running MiXCR on the 5' RACE reads. The table lists around 1.7 million distinct CDR3 sequences, 25% to 30% of them singletons, with about 8% in the top ten. What was sequenced was blood. The receptor set was obtained from a young woman in good health.

This clonotype came up a few times. The chain has TRBV5-1 and TRBJ2-5; TRBD1 agrees at 8 bases. The CDR3 is 15 residues long. Germline loops: CDR1 SGHRS, CDR2 YFSETQ. The V and J ends lost 4 bases and 5 bases, in that order; junction bases with no gene match: 10. CDR3 loop: CASSQGQGWRETQYF. DNA for the CDR3: TGCGCCAGCAGCCAAGGACAGGGCTGGAGGGAGACCCAGTACTTC.

This chain connects TRBV7-9 to TRBJ2-5, with D unclear. The germline CDR1 and CDR2 sequences are SEHNR and FQNEAQ (reference sequence). Trimming removed 1 base from V and 5 bases from J, with 5 bases in between. The CDR3 has 12 residues. Written as DNA, the CDR3 is TGTGCCAGCAGCTTAGTTTTCGAGACCCAGTACTTC. This translates into CASSLVFETQYF.

This clonotype occurred a few times. The V gene is TRBV9, the J gene TRBJ1-1, with unresolved D. V lost 0 bases and J lost 0, with 9 bases in between. This CDR3 spans 15 amino acids. Germline V gene data show CDR1 as SGDLS and CDR2 as YYNGEE. This CDR3 reads CASSVADTLNTEAFF. In DNA form, the CDR3 reads TGTGCCAGCAGCGTAGCCGACACCTTGAACACTGAAGCTTTCTTT.

Comment on this clonotype: A much larger clonotype is one base distant, so this may be a read error. V is TRBV28 and J is TRBJ2-7; tentatively, D is TRBD2 (6 bases). Between the trimmed V and J ends, which lost 7 bases and 12 bases, there was a span of 28 bases. The V gene's germline CDR1 is MDHEN and CDR2 SYDVKM. There are 15 residues in the CDR3. CDR3 bases: TGTGCCAGCATCGCAAGACTGCGGGATGCAGAGACCCGGTACTTC. Protein: CASIARLRDAETRYF.

V gene TRBV18 combines with J gene TRBJ2-1; D possibly corresponds to TRBD1 (5 bases). The J call is in doubt because the DNA end fits TRBJ2-7 better. The germline CDR1 and CDR2 sequences are KGHSH and LQKENI. CDR3 length: 15 residues. CDR3 bases: TGTGCCAGCTCACCATATACGACAGAGTACAATGAGCAGTACTTC. This gives the protein CASSPYTTEYNEQYF.

V and J are TRBV20-1 and TRBJ2-1; a weak D match, TRBD1 (6 bases). Germline V gene data show CDR1 as DFQATT and CDR2 as SNEGSKA (reference sequence). Trimming stripped 4 bases from V and 7 bases from J, with 26 bases between. The CDR3 sequence is 17 residues long. The CDR3 sequence: CSATPPVWDKNRNEQFF. Written as DNA, the CDR3 is TGCAGTGCTACACCTCCCGTCTGGGACAAGAACCGGAATGAGCAGTTCTTC.

V and J are TRBV25-1 and TRBJ2-4; TRBD1 agrees at 7 bases. The trim removed 8 bases at V and 7 bases at J, leaving 8 bases unmatched. In germline, CDR1 is MGHDK, CDR2 SYGVNS. The CDR3 totals 13 residues. In DNA form, the CDR3 reads TGTGCCAGCCTGGCCGAGACAGGGAACATTCAGTACTTC. It encodes CASLAETGNIQYF. The variable domain in full, completed from reference TRBV25-1 and TRBJ2-4, reads EADIYQTPRYLVIGTGKKITLECSQTMGHDKMYWYQQDPGMELHLIHYSYGVNSTEKGDLSSESTVSRIRTEHFPLTLESARPSHTSQYLCASLAETGNIQYFGAGTRLSVL.

The chain links TRBV2 to TRBJ2-6; 8 positions agree with TRBD1. V dropped 7 bases and J dropped 3; count of bases not matched to a gene: 11. The CDR3 sequence is 17 residues long. Germline assignment: CDR1 SNHLY and CDR2 FYNNEI. The chain's CDR3 is CASKQGTGSLGANVLTF. For the CDR3, the DNA is TGTGCCAGCAAGCAGGGGACAGGCTCTCTTGGGGCCAACGTCCTGACTTTC.

This chain links TRBV12-3 or TRBV12-4 with TRBJ1-5; 9 bases align to TRBD1. The V and J ends lost 6 bases and 4 bases, in that order; junction bases with no gene match: 7. This CDR3 has 15 amino acids. Here the CDR3 reads CASRTGTGRNQPQHF. The CDR3, as DNA: TGTGCCAGCAGAACCGGGACAGGGAGGAATCAGCCCCAGCATTTT.

A word on this clonotype: A much larger clone lies a single base off, so this may be a read error. V usage is TRBV20-1 and J usage is TRBJ2-7, with 12 bases that match TRBD1. Losses at the gene ends were 5 bases for V and 7 bases for J; bases not matched to a gene: 9. The CDR3 loop spans 14 amino acids. CDR1 is DFQATT, CDR2 SNEGSKA, per germline (reference sequence). CDR3: CSAGSGTGGEEQYF. As DNA, the CDR3 is TGCAGTGCTGGATCGGGGACAGGGGGCGAGGAGCAGTACTTC.

This clonotype was counted a single time. The rearrangement uses TRBV18 and TRBJ1-5; D not certain. The CDR3 spans 13 residues. Per the germline V gene, CDR1 is KGHSH and CDR2 is LQKENI. V was cut by 3 bases and J by 4 bases, with 7 bases left in between. The CDR3, as DNA: TGTGCCAGCTCACCCGCTACGAATCAGCCCCAGCATTTT. Translating it yields CASSPATNQPQHF. The full variable domain, in which reference TRBV18 and TRBJ1-5 provide the parts outside the CDR3, is NAGVMQNPRHLVRRRGQEARLRCSPMKGHSHVYWYRQLPEEGLKFMVYLQKENIIDESGMPKERFSAEFPKEGPSILRIQQVVRGDSAAYFCASSPATNQPQHFGDGTRLSIL.

This clonotype appeared a few times. The V gene is TRBV4-3, the J gene TRBJ2-1, with 9 bases fitting TRBD2. V trimming: 1 base; J trimming: 9 bases; junction bases outside the gene matches: 7. Germline CDR1 and CDR2: LGHNA and YSLEER. The CDR3 runs to 15 residues. As DNA, the CDR3 is TGCGCCAGCAGCCAAGTGGTTAGCGGGAGAGGTGAGCAGTTCTTC. It specifies CASSQVVSGRGEQFF.

The chain recombines TRBV4-1 with TRBJ2-7, with D possibly being TRBD2 (5 bases). Germline-derived CDR1 and CDR2 are MGHRA and YSYEKL. This CDR3 is 16 amino acids long. Trimming removed 0 bases at V and 4 bases at J, with 16 bases between. For the CDR3, the DNA is TGCGCCAGCAGCCAAGAATTCTCGGCACCGGGATACGAGCAGTACTTC. Translated, it gives CASSQEFSAPGYEQYF.

V is TRBV29-1 and J is TRBJ1-1, with D unresolved. The length of the CDR3 is 13 residues. With 4 bases removed from V and 1 base from J, the gap between germline ends came to 10 bases. Germline V gene data show CDR1 as SQVTM and CDR2 as ANQGSEA. The CDR3 nucleotides read TGCAGCGTTGTAAGCTCCCCGAACACTGAAGCTTTCTTT. Amino acid sequence: CSVVSSPNTEAFF.

The chain carries TRBV12-3 or TRBV12-4 and TRBJ1-2; D might be TRBD1 (5 bases). Trimming shortened V by 5 bases and J by 10 bases, and 14 bases separated the two germline ends. This CDR3 has 12 residues. CDR3 region: CASSATALDYTF. The CDR3 DNA reads as TGTGCCAGCAGTGCGACAGCCCTTGACTACACCTTC.

This clonotype showed up just once. The chain has TRBV2 and TRBJ2-2; TRBD1 agrees at 8 bases. V was pared by 5 bases and J by 2 bases, with 10 bases of the junction left unmatched. Per the germline V gene, CDR1 is SNHLY and CDR2 is FYNNEI. The CDR3 is 17 amino acids. CDR3 region: CASSPGTGMVNTGELFF. For the CDR3, the DNA is TGTGCCAGCAGTCCCGGGACAGGAATGGTAAACACCGGGGAGCTGTTTTTT.

In its sample, this clonotype was seen a few times. The rearrangement joins TRBV15 to TRBJ2-3; D remains unclear. From germline, CDR1 is LNHNV and CDR2 YYDKDF (reference sequence). V was pared by 1 base and J by 2 bases, with 13 bases between. The CDR3 runs 16 residues. DNA of the CDR3: TGTGCCACCAGCAGAGGACTTTCCTTTACCACAGATACGCAGTATTTT. This encodes CATSRGLSFTTDTQYF.

The chain is built from TRBV15 and TRBJ2-1; a possible D gene is TRBD1 (6 bases). V lost 0 bases and J lost 4, with 10 bases in between. CDR1 and CDR2 from the germline V gene are LNHNV and YYDKDF (reference sequence). The CDR3 is 15 amino acids. The CDR3 DNA sequence: TGTGCCACCAGCAGAGAAGGACAGAGTTACAATGAGCAGTTCTTC. Amino acid sequence: CATSREGQSYNEQFF. Full variable domain (rest looked up from reference TRBV15 and TRBJ2-1): DAMVIQNPRYQVTQFGKPVTLSCSQTLNHNVMYWYQQKSSQAPKLLFHYYDKDFNNEADTPDNFQSRRPNTSFCFLDIRSPGLGDTAMYLCATSREGQSYNEQFFGPGTRLTVL.

The sample holds many counts of this clonotype. CDR3 sequence (DNA): TGTGCCAGCAGCTTATCGGCCCAAGAGACCCAGTACTTC. Its protein product is CASSLSAQETQYF. V usage is TRBV11-2 and J usage is TRBJ2-5, with unresolved D. The CDR3 is made up of 13 amino acids. The germline V and J ends were trimmed by 2 bases and 1 base, with 5 bases remaining between them. Germline assignment: CDR1 SGHAT and CDR2 FQNNGV.

This clonotype was counted many times. The J gene is TRBJ2-5, the V gene TRBV10-3; 8 bases map to TRBD1. This CDR3 is built from 16 residues. Trimming took 5 bases from V and 2 from J; bases not matched to a gene: 10. CDR1 is ENHRY and CDR2 is SYGVKD in the germline V gene. CDR3 sequence: CAISSGTGILQETQYF. The CDR3 DNA reads TGTGCCATCAGTTCCGGGACAGGAATTCTTCAAGAGACCCAGTACTTC.

The J gene is TRBJ1-4, the V gene TRBV4-1; 9 nucleotides line up with TRBD1. Germline CDR1 MGHRA, CDR2 YSYEKL. V lost 4 bases to trimming and J lost 7 bases; unmatched junction nucleotides: 10. The CDR3 spans 16 residues. The CDR3 region has the DNA TGCGCCAGCAGCCCTCCCGGGACAGGGAGGCTTGAAAAACTGTTTTTT. This codes for CASSPPGTGRLEKLFF.

This clonotype was seen a single time. This CDR3 fails to terminate in the conserved phenylalanine or tryptophan, so it likely reflects a read error. V usage is TRBV7-2 and J usage is TRBJ1-5; unclear D gene. V lost 1 base and J 7 bases, leaving 8 bases between the germline ends. The CDR3 extends over 13 amino acids. The germline CDR1 and CDR2 sequences are SGHTA and FQGNSA. In DNA form, the CDR3 reads TGTGCCAGCAGCTTAGAGGGAGGCCAGCCCCAGCATTTG. Amino acids: CASSLEGGQPQHL.

CDR3 protein: CASSSPGTGRYEQYF. Written as DNA, the CDR3 is TGTGCCAGCAGTTCACCCGGGACAGGGAGGTACGAGCAGTACTTC. The chain employs TRBV27 and TRBJ2-7; TRBD1 agrees at 9 bases. The CDR3 is 15 residues long. Per the germline V gene, CDR1 is MNHEY and CDR2 is SMNVEV (reference sequence). J gave up 4 bases and V 4 bases, and 8 bases lay outside the gene matches.

The sample holds many counts of this clonotype. The chain links TRBV20-1 to TRBJ2-7; D possibly uses TRBD1 or TRBD2 (5 bases each). The CDR3 is made up of 13 amino acids. CDR1 and CDR2 from the germline V gene are DFQATT and SNEGSKA (reference sequence). The V end was cut by 6 bases, the J end by 0 bases, with 12 bases between. CDR3 region: CSALGTSSYEQYF. The CDR3 nucleotides are TGCAGTGCCTTGGGGACGAGCTCCTACGAGCAGTACTTC.

This chain links TRBV10-3 with TRBJ1-6; no firm D call. The V and J ends lost 2 bases and 8 bases respectively, with 10 bases between them. Per germline, CDR1 ENHRY and CDR2 SYGVKD. This CDR3 has 14 amino acids. The DNA of the CDR3 is TGTGCCATCAGTGAGCTGGGGTGGGATTCACCCCTCCACTTT. Encoded protein: CAISELGWDSPLHF.

The chain couples TRBV29-1 to TRBJ2-1; 10 bases are shared with TRBD1. The CDR3 runs to 14 residues. V was clipped by 7 bases and J by 7 bases; unmatched bases: 10. The germline V gene encodes CDR1 SQVTM and CDR2 ANQGSEA. CDR3 sequence: CSAVRDRGRNEQFF. The CDR3 coding sequence is TGCAGCGCAGTCCGGGACAGGGGCCGTAATGAGCAGTTCTTC.